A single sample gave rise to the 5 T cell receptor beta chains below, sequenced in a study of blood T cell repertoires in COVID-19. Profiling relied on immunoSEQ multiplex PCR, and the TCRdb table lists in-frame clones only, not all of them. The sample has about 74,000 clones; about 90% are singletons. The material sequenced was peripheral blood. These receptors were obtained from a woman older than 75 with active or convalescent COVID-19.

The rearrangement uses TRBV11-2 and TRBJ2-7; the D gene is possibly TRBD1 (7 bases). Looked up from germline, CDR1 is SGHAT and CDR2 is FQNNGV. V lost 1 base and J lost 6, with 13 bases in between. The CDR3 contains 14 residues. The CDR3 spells CASSLAQGGIEQYF. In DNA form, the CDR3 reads TGTGCCAGCAGCTTAGCTCAGGGGGGAATCGAGCAGTACTTC. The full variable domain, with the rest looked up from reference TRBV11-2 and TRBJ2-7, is EAGVAQSPRYKIIEKRQSVAFWCNPISGHATLYWYQQILGQGPKLLIQFQNNGVVDDSQLPKDRFSAERLKGVDSTLKIQPAKLEDSAVYLCASSLAQGGIEQYFGPGTRLTVT.

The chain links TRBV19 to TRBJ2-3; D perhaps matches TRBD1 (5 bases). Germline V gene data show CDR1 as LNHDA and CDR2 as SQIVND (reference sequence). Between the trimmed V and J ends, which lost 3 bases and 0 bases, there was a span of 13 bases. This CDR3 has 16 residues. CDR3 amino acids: CASSIRGWGSTDTQYF. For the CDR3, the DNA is TGTGCCAGTAGTATCCGTGGGTGGGGCAGCACAGATACGCAGTATTTT.

CDR3 sequence (DNA): TGTGCCACCAGCAGAGATTTGACAAGTCTCAGCTCCTACGAGCAGTACTTC. This gives the protein CATSRDLTSLSSYEQYF. The chain uses TRBV15 and TRBJ2-7; D unclear. Looked up from germline, CDR1 is LNHNV and CDR2 is YYDKDF (reference sequence). The V and J ends lost 0 bases and 0 bases respectively, with 15 bases between them. This CDR3 has 17 amino acids.

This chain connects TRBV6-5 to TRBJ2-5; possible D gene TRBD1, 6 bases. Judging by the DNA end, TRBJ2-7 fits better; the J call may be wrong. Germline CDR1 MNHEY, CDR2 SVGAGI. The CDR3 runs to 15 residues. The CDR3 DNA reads TGTGCCAGCAGTTACGTCCAGGGGAGCTCCTACGAGCAGTACTTC. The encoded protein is CASSYVQGSSYEQYF.

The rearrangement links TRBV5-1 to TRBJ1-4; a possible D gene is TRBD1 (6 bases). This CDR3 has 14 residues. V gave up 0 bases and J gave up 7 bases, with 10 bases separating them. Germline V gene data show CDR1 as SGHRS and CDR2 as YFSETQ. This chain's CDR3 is CASSLATGPEKLFF. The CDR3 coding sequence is TGCGCCAGCAGCTTGGCTACAGGGCCTGAAAAACTGTTTTTT.